This T cell receptor (beta chain) was documented in a study of shared clonotypes between healthy human individuals. In the study overall: Each donor contributed plates that comprised three CD4 naive, three CD4 memory, two CD8 naive and one CD8 memory.

The germline V gene has CDR1 MGHRA and CDR2 YSYEKL. CDR3 length equals 18 residues. With 3 bases clipped from V and 2 bases from J, the junction kept 12 bases outside the gene matches. Comment on this clone: Its antigen is not known.

General study points: Limitation of the genetic and exposure-history diversity represented came from the few donors.

Terminally differentiated effector memory CD45RA+ cells were excluded by CCR7 positive selection of CD45RO-negative cells. The DNA input per sorted-subset replicate PCR was about 180 ng, corresponding to roughly 31,000 T cell genomes. TCRdb's table, derived via immunoSEQ multiplex PCR, lists solely in-frame clones and lacks some. The data show about 2 million clones, over 85% seen once. This TCR derives from a man aged 18 to 29 in good health. The sequenced material came from naive CD8+ T cells sorted from blood. V usage is TRBV4-1 and J usage is TRBJ2-3; 9 bases align to TRBD1. CDR3 region: CASSHLPGQGRSTDTQYF. In DNA, the CDR3 is TGCGCCAGCAGCCACCTCCCGGGACAGGGCAGGTCCACAGATACGCAGTATTTT.